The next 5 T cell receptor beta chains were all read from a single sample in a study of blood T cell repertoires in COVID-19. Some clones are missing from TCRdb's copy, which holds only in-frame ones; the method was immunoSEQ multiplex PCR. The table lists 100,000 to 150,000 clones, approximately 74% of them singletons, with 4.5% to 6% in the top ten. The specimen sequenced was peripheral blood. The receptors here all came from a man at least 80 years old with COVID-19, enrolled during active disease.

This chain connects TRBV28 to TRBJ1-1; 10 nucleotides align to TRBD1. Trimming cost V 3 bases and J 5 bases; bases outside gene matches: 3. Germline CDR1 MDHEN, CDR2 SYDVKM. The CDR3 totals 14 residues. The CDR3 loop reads CASSLDRGGTEAFF. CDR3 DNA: TGTGCCAGCAGTTTGGACAGGGGGGGTACTGAAGCTTTCTTT. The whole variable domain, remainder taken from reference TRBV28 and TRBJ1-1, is DVKVTQSSRYLVKRTGEKVFLECVQDMDHENMFWYRQDPGLGLRLIYFSYDVKMKEKGDIPEGYSVSREKKERFSLILESASTNQTSMYLCASSLDRGGTEAFFGQGTRLTVV.

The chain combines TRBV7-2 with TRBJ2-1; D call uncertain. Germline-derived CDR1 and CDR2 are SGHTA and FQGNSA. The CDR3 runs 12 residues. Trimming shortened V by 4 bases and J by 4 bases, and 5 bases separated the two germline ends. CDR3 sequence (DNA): TGTGCCAGCAGCTCCCCATACAATGAGCAGTTCTTC. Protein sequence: CASSSPYNEQFF.

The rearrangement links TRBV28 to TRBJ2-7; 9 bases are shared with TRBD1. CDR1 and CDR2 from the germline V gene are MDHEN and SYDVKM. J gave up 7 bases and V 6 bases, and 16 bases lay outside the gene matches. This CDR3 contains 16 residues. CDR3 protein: CASRITGTGTSKEQYF. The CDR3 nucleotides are TGTGCCAGCAGGATTACCGGGACAGGGACCTCTAAAGAGCAGTACTTC.

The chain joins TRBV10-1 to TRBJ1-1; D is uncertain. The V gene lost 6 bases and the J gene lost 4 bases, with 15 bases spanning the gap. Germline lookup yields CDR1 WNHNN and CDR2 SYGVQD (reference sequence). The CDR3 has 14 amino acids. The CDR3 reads CASRPEREGTEAFF. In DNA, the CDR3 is TGCGCCAGCAGGCCGGAGCGAGAGGGCACTGAAGCTTTCTTT.

CDR3 protein: CASSPRTGSFYEQYF. The CDR3 coding sequence is TGTGCCAGCAGCCCGCGGACGGGGAGCTTCTACGAGCAGTACTTC. The chain recombines TRBV5-6 with TRBJ2-7; TRBD2 might be the D (5 bases). This CDR3 has 15 amino acids. Trimming took 4 bases from V and 3 from J, leaving 17 bases between them. Germline CDR1 is SGHDT and CDR2 is YYEEEE.